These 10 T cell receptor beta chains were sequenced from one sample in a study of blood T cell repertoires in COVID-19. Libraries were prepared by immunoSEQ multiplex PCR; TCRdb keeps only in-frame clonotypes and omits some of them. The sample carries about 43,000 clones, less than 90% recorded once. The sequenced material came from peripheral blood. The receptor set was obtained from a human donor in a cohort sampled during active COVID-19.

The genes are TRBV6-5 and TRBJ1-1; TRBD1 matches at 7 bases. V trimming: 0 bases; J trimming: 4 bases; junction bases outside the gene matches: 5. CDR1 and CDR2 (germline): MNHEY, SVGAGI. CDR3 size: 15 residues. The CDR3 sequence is CASSYSRRTGTEAFF. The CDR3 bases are TGTGCCAGCAGTTACTCGAGACGGACAGGCACTGAAGCTTTCTTT.

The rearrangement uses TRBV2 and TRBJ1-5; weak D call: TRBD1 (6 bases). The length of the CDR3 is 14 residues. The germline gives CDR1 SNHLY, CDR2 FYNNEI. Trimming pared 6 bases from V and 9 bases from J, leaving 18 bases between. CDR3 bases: TGTGCCAGCAGGGCGGACAGATCCGCCGGGCCCCAGCATTTT. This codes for CASRADRSAGPQHF.

The CDR3 coding sequence is TGTGCCAGCAGACGGTTGACAGCTAGCACAGATACGCAGTATTTT. Its translation: CASRRLTASTDTQYF. The chain combines TRBV6-5 with TRBJ2-3, with D possibly being TRBD1 (5 bases). This CDR3 has 15 amino acids. Trimming cost V 6 bases and J 0 bases, with 13 bases left between them. Germline lookup yields CDR1 MNHEY and CDR2 SVGAGI.

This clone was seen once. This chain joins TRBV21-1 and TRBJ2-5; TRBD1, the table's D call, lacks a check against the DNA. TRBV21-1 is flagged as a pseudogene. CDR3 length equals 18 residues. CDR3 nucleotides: TGTGCCAGCAGCAAAAGGGTGCCCCGGGACAGGGGGGGGGAGACCCAGTACTTC. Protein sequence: CASSKRVPRDRGGETQYF.

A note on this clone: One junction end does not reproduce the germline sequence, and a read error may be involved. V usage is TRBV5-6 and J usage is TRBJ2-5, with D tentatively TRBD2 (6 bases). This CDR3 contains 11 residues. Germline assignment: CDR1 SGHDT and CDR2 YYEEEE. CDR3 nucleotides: TGTGCCAGCAGCTTGGGAGGACTAATGAACTTC. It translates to CASSLGGLMNF.

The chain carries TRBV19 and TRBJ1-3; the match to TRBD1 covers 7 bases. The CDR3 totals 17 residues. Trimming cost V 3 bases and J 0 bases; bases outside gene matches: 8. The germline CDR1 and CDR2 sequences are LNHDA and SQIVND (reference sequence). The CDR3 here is CASSMRQGKGSGNTIYF. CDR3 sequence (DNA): TGTGCCAGTAGTATGCGACAGGGAAAGGGCTCTGGAAACACCATATATTTT.

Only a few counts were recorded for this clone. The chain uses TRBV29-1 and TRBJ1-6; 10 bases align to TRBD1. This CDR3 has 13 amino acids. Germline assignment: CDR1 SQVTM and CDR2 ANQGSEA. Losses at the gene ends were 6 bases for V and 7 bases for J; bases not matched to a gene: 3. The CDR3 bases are TGCAGCGTGGGACAGGGGCCAAATTCACCCCTCCACTTT. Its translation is CSVGQGPNSPLHF.

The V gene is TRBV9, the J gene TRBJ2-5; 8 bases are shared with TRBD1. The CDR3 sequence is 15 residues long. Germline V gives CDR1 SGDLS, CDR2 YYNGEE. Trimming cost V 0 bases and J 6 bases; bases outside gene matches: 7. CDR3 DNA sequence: TGTGCCAGCAGCGTAGGGGCAGGGGGCCGGAAGACCCAGTACTTC. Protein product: CASSVGAGGRKTQYF.

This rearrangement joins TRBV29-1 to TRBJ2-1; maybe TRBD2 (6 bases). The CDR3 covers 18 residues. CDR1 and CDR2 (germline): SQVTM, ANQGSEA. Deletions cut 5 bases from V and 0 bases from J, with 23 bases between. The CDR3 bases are TGCAGCGTTTTCCCTCGAGTGGGGGGACGCCTCTCCTACAATGAGCAGTTCTTC. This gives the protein CSVFPRVGGRLSYNEQFF.

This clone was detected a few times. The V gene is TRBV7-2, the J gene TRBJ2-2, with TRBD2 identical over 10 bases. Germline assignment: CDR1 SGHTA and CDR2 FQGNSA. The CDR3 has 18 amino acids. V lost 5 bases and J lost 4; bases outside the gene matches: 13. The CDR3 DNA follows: TGTGCCAGCAGCAGCAGAACTAGCGGGGATAGGGGCACCGGGGAGCTGTTTTTT. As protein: CASSSRTSGDRGTGELFF. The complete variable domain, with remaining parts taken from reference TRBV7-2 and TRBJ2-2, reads GAGVSQSPSNKVTEKGKDVELRCDPISGHTALYWYRQSLGQGLEFLIYFQGNSAPDKSGLPSDRFSAERTGGSVSTLTIQRTQQEDSAVYLCASSSRTSGDRGTGELFFGEGSRLTVL.